This T cell receptor (beta chain) was obtained from a study of sequential checkpoint blockade in melanoma. Study at large: Randomization was 1:1 between first-line nivolumab→ipilimumab and ipilimumab→nivolumab.

Noted treatment: randomized to nivolumab then ipilimumab (arm A) or the reverse (arm B). PBMC sorting kept live CD3+CD8+ cells without CD19 or CD56. This clone came up once. The method was immunoSEQ multiplex PCR; TCRdb's version includes in-frame clones alone and lacks a portion of them. The sample carries about 26,000 clones, roughly 81% recorded once. This CDR3 is 15 amino acids long. V was cut by 5 bases and J by 3 bases, with 16 bases left in between. Germline V gene sequence: CDR1 SGHTA, CDR2 FQGNSA. This sequence joins TRBV7-2 and TRBJ2-5; perhaps TRBD1 as D (6 bases). This TCR came from a human donor with melanoma. The material sequenced was CD8+ T cells sorted from blood (inferred from file names), taken from a patient given nivolumab and ipilimumab in sequence. The CDR3 region is CASSLTPRTEETQYF. The DNA for the CDR3 is TGTGCCAGCAGCCTGACCCCCCGGACAGAAGAGACCCAGTACTTC.